Each of the 2 T cell receptor beta chains below was sequenced from the same sample in a study of PD-1 blockade in classical Hodgkin lymphoma. Every patient had relapsed following autologous stem cell transplantation, and cohorts differed in brentuximab vedotin exposure. The assay was immunoSEQ multiplex PCR, and TCRdb's table has in-frame clones only and misses some. Here the sample spans some 19,000 clones, approximately 84% being singletons. The sample here was peripheral blood mononuclear cells (PBMCs), taken at baseline. These receptors originate from a human donor with classical Hodgkin lymphoma.

V gene TRBV13 combines with J gene TRBJ1-1; possible D gene TRBD1, 6 bases. The CDR3 is 16 residues long. Germline V gene lookup returns CDR1 PRHDT and CDR2 FYEKMQ (reference sequence). Trimming left V 5 bases short and J 5 bases short, with 21 bases between. As DNA, the CDR3 is TGTGCCAGCAGCCAATGGACAGCCCCTAGGAGGACTGAAGCTTTCTTT. Translated: CASSQWTAPRRTEAFF. Combining the CDR3 with reference TRBV13 and TRBJ1-1 gives the whole variable domain AAGVIQSPRHLIKEKRETATLKCYPIPRHDTVYWYQQGPGQDPQFLISFYEKMQSDKGSIPDRFSAQQFSDYHSELNMSSLELGDSALYFCASSQWTAPRRTEAFFGQGTRLTVV.

The chain carries TRBV7-2 and TRBJ2-5, with unresolved D. The V gene's germline CDR1 is SGHTA and CDR2 FQGNSA. The CDR3 extends over 14 amino acids. Trimming left V 5 bases short and J 5 bases short, with 15 bases between. The CDR3 loop reads CASSTRLGTETQYF. In DNA, the CDR3 is TGTGCCAGCAGCACTCGCCTAGGAACGGAGACCCAGTACTTC.